Listed here are 25 T cell receptor beta chains from one sample, sequenced in a study of post-analysis software for immune sequencing data. Findings and limits, study-wide: Patients had higher frequencies than controls of roughly five TRBV segments, including TRBV5-6, TRBV5-1 and TRBV20-1.

These receptors have no identified antigens. Every TCR beta cDNA library bore unique molecular identifiers. TCRdb processed the PCR reads anew with MiXCR; each CDR3 protein has one entry. Of about 540,000 distinct CDR3 sequences listed, 30% to 40% are singletons. Sequencing input: blood. These receptor sequences come from a girl aged 2 to 17 with multiple sclerosis.

The table lists this clonotype with a few counts. The chain couples TRBV20-1 to TRBJ2-3; no firm D call. V was clipped by 1 base and J by 0 bases, with 11 bases between them. This CDR3 comprises 15 residues. Germline CDR1 reads DFQATT; CDR2 reads SNEGSKA (reference sequence). CDR3 protein: CSARAPQRSTDTQYF. The CDR3 DNA is TGCAGTGCTAGAGCCCCCCAGAGAAGCACAGATACGCAGTATTTT.

This chain's CDR3 is CASSVAVHDRRSVTQISGANVLTF. In nucleotides, the CDR3 is TGTGCCAGCAGCGTAGCTGTACACGACAGGCGAAGTGTGACCCAAATCTCTGGGGCCAACGTCCTGACTTTC. This chain links TRBV9 with TRBJ2-6; D may be TRBD1 (6 bases). V dropped 0 bases and J dropped 0 bases, with 31 bases sitting between them. Germline CDR1 reads SGDLS; CDR2 reads YYNGEE. CDR3 length equals 24 residues.

This clonotype has a handful of counts. V gene TRBV29-1 combines with J gene TRBJ1-2; 7 bases line up with TRBD1. Germline V gives CDR1 SQVTM, CDR2 ANQGSEA. J gave up 5 bases and V 4 bases, and 4 bases lay outside the gene matches. This CDR3 region has 12 residues. CDR3 sequence reads: CSVGTGPYGYTF. The DNA of the CDR3 is TGCAGCGTTGGGACAGGACCGTATGGCTACACCTTC.

This clonotype came up a few times. The genes are TRBV5-4 and TRBJ1-2; D not certain. In germline, CDR1 is SGHNT, CDR2 YYREEE (reference sequence). Trimming removed 3 bases from V and 4 bases from J, with 10 bases in between. This CDR3 contains 13 residues. CDR3 in amino acids: CASSSDGSYGYTF. The CDR3 DNA sequence: TGTGCCAGCAGCTCGGACGGTAGCTATGGCTACACCTTC.

The chain carries TRBV6-6 and TRBJ2-1, with D unclear. Germline V lookup: CDR1 MNHNY, CDR2 SVGAGI (reference sequence). The CDR3 has 13 residues. Trimming left V 6 bases short and J 13 bases short, with 19 bases between. The DNA for the CDR3 is TGTGCCAGCAGGTCTGTGGGAATGGAGACCCAGTTCTTC. It encodes CASRSVGMETQFF.

This clonotype was detected a few times. This CDR3 is CSTHGGSGIIVLAKNIQYF. The CDR3 nucleotides are TGCAGTACCCACGGCGGTAGCGGGATAATTGTGTTAGCCAAAAACATTCAGTACTTC. J is TRBJ2-4 and V is TRBV20-1, with 8 positions matching TRBD2. The CDR3 covers 19 residues. The trim removed 8 bases at V and 0 bases at J, leaving 21 bases unmatched. Germline CDR1 is DFQATT and CDR2 is SNEGSKA (reference sequence).

This chain joins TRBV15 and TRBJ2-2; D ambiguous. Germline V gives CDR1 LNHNV, CDR2 YYDKDF (reference sequence). The CDR3 is made up of 14 amino acids. V lost 3 bases to trimming and J lost 2 bases, with 7 bases between them. The CDR3 DNA reads TGTGCCACCAGCAGGGCAAGCAACACCGGGGAGCTGTTTTTT. Its protein product is CATSRASNTGELFF.

Turning to this clonotype: A read error may explain this, as a much larger clone is one base away. The chain is built from TRBV20-1 and TRBJ2-1, with 7 nucleotides matching TRBD2. The J call may be faulty, since TRBJ2-7 better matches the DNA end. CDR1 and CDR2 from the germline V gene are DFQATT and SNEGSKA (reference sequence). CDR3 length equals 15 residues. The CDR3 protein is CSARGGPSSYNEQYF. In DNA form, the CDR3 reads TGCAGTGCTCGCGGGGGACCCAGCTCCTACAATGAGCAGTACTTC.

The chain joins TRBV12-3 or TRBV12-4 to TRBJ2-3, with TRBD2 matching over 8 bases. V shed 2 bases and J 4 bases; nucleotides not matched to a gene: 8. There are 16 residues in the CDR3. Here the CDR3 DNA reads TGTGCCAGCAGTTTACATCGAGCGGGGGTATCAGATACGCAGTATTTT. Translated, it gives CASSLHRAGVSDTQYF.

In its sample, this clonotype was seen a few times. The gene calls are TRBV18 and TRBJ2-7, with 9 bases aligning to TRBD1. Looked up from germline, CDR1 is KGHSH and CDR2 is LQKENI. V dropped 3 bases and J dropped 5; count of bases not matched to a gene: 5. This CDR3 spans 14 amino acids. In DNA, the CDR3 is TGTGCCAGCTCACCGGGGACAGGGCAAGACGAGCAGTACTTC. It is translated as CASSPGTGQDEQYF.

V gene TRBV4-1 combines with J gene TRBJ2-3, with a tentative D call TRBD1 (6 bases). V lost 0 bases and J lost 6, with 13 bases in between. Per germline, CDR1 MGHRA and CDR2 YSYEKL. The CDR3 is 15 residues long. The DNA of the CDR3 is TGCGCCAGCAGCCAAGAGGACAGAGGAGCGGATACGCAGTATTTT. This encodes CASSQEDRGADTQYF.

The V gene is TRBV7-3, the J gene TRBJ2-5; 7 bases align to TRBD1. The V and J ends lost 1 base and 5 bases, in that order; junction bases with no gene match: 7. CDR1 and CDR2 from the germline V gene are SGHTA and FQGTGA. The CDR3 has 15 residues. The CDR3 spells CASSLIAGGGETQYF. In nucleotides, the CDR3 is TGTGCCAGCAGCTTAATCGCAGGGGGTGGGGAGACCCAGTACTTC.

This clonotype was seen a few times. The chain employs TRBV10-3 and TRBJ1-1; no clear D. The ends were cut back, 6 bases at V and 2 bases at J, with 4 bases in the middle. The CDR3 has 11 residues. The germline V gene has CDR1 ENHRY and CDR2 SYGVKD. In DNA, the CDR3 is TGTGCCATCAGCCGAAACACTGAAGCTTTCTTT. It is translated as CAISRNTEAFF.

V and J are TRBV5-1 and TRBJ2-7; D is perhaps TRBD1 or TRBD2 (5 bases each). The germline V and J ends were trimmed by 0 bases and 0 bases, with 10 bases remaining between them. Germline V CDR1 and CDR2: SGHRS, YFSETQ. The CDR3 has 15 amino acids. CDR3: CASSLGAGSSYEQYF. The CDR3 bases are TGCGCCAGCAGCTTGGGTGCAGGGAGCTCCTACGAGCAGTACTTC.

The V and J genes are TRBV20-1 and TRBJ1-2; no clear D. The V gene's germline CDR1 is DFQATT and CDR2 SNEGSKA (reference sequence). Trimming cost V 6 bases and J 7 bases, with 18 bases left between them. This CDR3 contains 13 residues. CDR3 region: CSAPIDGEGGYTF. The CDR3 nucleotides read TGCAGTGCCCCCATAGATGGAGAGGGTGGCTACACCTTC.

This clonotype came up a few times. The chain has TRBV20-1 and TRBJ2-1, with 15 bases aligning to TRBD2. This CDR3 is 18 amino acids long. With 0 bases clipped from V and 0 bases from J, the junction kept 3 bases outside the gene matches. Per germline, CDR1 DFQATT and CDR2 SNEGSKA (reference sequence). CDR3 in amino acids: CSARDWTSGGASYNEQFF. The DNA for the CDR3 is TGCAGTGCTAGAGACTGGACTAGCGGGGGGGCCTCCTACAATGAGCAGTTCTTC.

The chain uses TRBV7-3 and TRBJ2-3, with a tentative D call TRBD2 (6 bases). CDR3 size: 19 residues. The germline V and J ends were trimmed by 2 bases and 4 bases, with 25 bases remaining between them. CDR1 SGHTA and CDR2 FQGTGA come from the germline V gene. The CDR3 sequence is CASSLPLTGGTLGADTQYF. The CDR3 DNA is TGTGCCAGCAGCTTACCTCTTACCGGTGGGACTTTAGGTGCAGATACGCAGTATTTT.

The chain combines TRBV29-1 with TRBJ2-7; TRBD1 agrees at 10 bases. The V gene's germline CDR1 is SQVTM and CDR2 ANQGSEA. The CDR3 loop spans 12 amino acids. V dropped 6 bases and J dropped 5; count of bases not matched to a gene: 4. DNA for the CDR3: TGCAGCGTCGCCGGGACAGGGGACGAGCAGTACTTC. Residues: CSVAGTGDEQYF.

V and J are TRBV5-1 and TRBJ2-5, with D perhaps matching TRBD1 (5 bases). Trimming shortened V by 0 bases and J by 5 bases, and 11 bases separated the two germline ends. Per the germline V gene, CDR1 is SGHRS and CDR2 is YFSETQ. The CDR3 is made up of 14 amino acids. DNA for the CDR3: TGCGCCAGCAGCTTGGCAGCCCAGGGTGAGACCCAGTACTTC. Amino acid sequence: CASSLAAQGETQYF.

This clonotype was detected a few times. This sequence joins TRBV7-8 and TRBJ2-5, with a possible D match to TRBD2 (6 bases). The CDR3 covers 16 residues. Germline V gives CDR1 SGHVS, CDR2 FQNEAQ. V lost 1 base and J lost 2, with 14 bases in between. The CDR3 here is CASSLVASVRQETQYF. The CDR3 nucleotides are TGTGCCAGCAGCTTAGTCGCTAGCGTACGGCAAGAGACCCAGTACTTC.

The CDR3 region has the DNA TGCAGCGTTGACAACAGAACTGGAAACACCATATATTTT. Amino acids: CSVDNRTGNTIYF. This chain connects TRBV29-1 to TRBJ1-3; no definite D call. Per the germline V gene, CDR1 is SQVTM and CDR2 is ANQGSEA. This CDR3 has 13 residues. V lost 3 bases to trimming and J lost 2 bases, with 8 bases between them.

The chain couples TRBV6-5 to TRBJ1-2; 8 positions agree with TRBD1. Germline V gives CDR1 MNHEY, CDR2 SVGAGI. J lost 5 bases, V lost 2 bases, and 7 bases had no gene match. This CDR3 region has 15 residues. CDR3 DNA: TGTGCCAGCAGTTACGCCAGGGGGCTCCCTTATGGCTACACCTTC. Translating gives CASSYARGLPYGYTF.

This clonotype occurred once. Here the CDR3 DNA reads TGCAGCGTCCTTAAGGGGGGTGGCTATGGCTACACCTTC. It encodes CSVLKGGGYGYTF. The chain carries TRBV29-1 and TRBJ1-2; D is possibly TRBD1 (6 bases). The CDR3 totals 13 residues. Trimming left V 6 bases short and J 4 bases short, with 15 bases between. Germline CDR1 is SQVTM and CDR2 is ANQGSEA. The full variable domain, in which reference TRBV29-1 and TRBJ1-2 provide the parts outside the CDR3, is SAVISQKPSRDICQRGTSLTIQCQVDSQVTMMFWYRQQPGQSLTLIATANQGSEATYESGFVIDKFPISRPNLTFSTLTVSNMSPEDSSIYLCSVLKGGGYGYTFGSGTRLTVV.

The gene calls are TRBV5-1 and TRBJ1-6; maybe TRBD1 (5 bases). Deletions cut 4 bases from V and 13 bases from J, with 12 bases between. The CDR3 has 12 residues. CDR1 SGHRS and CDR2 YFSETQ come from the germline V gene. The CDR3 here is CASSQDSAPLHF. The CDR3 DNA follows: TGCGCCAGCAGCCAAGACAGTGCTCCCCTCCACTTT.

This chain uses TRBV12-3 or TRBV12-4 with TRBJ2-1; TRBD1 is a possible D gene (7 bases). The CDR3 length is 14 residues. The ends were cut back, 6 bases at V and 4 bases at J, with 13 bases in the middle. The CDR3 DNA sequence: TGTGCCAGCAGGGGGGGACAGCTGTACAATGAGCAGTTCTTC. This encodes CASRGGQLYNEQFF.